This TCR beta chain was retrieved from a study of CD8 T cells in Susac syndrome. Regarding the study as a whole: In its TCR sequencing and HLA analysis, the study acknowledged that the number of individuals was relatively small.

This CDR3 region has 15 residues. The V gene's germline CDR1 is SGHAT and CDR2 FQNNGV. Trimming removed 1 base from V and 6 bases from J, with 14 bases in between. Reverse transcription of about 0.45 to 1 ug RNA was performed with random hexamers. TCR beta CDR3 was amplified by immunoSEQ multiplex PCR. This amplification extended across 54 Vbeta and 13 Jbeta segments. One entry per CDR3 protein, called by TCRdb with MiXCR from the immunoSEQ multiplex PCR reads. Of 180,000 or so distinct CDR3 sequences detected, around 94% appear once; the ten largest clones hold under 0.15%. Controls were age- and sex-matched healthy donors. Purification of the CD8+ and CD4+ T cells relied on negative isolation, and TEMRA cells underwent FACS enrichment. A remark on this clonotype: The antigen remains undetermined.

V is TRBV11-2 and J is TRBJ2-3, with a tentative D call TRBD1 (6 bases). Input material: CD4+ T cells from PBMCs. The TCR comes from a human donor in good health. CDR3 residues: CASSLGAGGPDTQYF. CDR3 DNA sequence: TGTGCCAGCAGCTTAGGTGCTGGGGGCCCGGATACGCAGTATTTT.